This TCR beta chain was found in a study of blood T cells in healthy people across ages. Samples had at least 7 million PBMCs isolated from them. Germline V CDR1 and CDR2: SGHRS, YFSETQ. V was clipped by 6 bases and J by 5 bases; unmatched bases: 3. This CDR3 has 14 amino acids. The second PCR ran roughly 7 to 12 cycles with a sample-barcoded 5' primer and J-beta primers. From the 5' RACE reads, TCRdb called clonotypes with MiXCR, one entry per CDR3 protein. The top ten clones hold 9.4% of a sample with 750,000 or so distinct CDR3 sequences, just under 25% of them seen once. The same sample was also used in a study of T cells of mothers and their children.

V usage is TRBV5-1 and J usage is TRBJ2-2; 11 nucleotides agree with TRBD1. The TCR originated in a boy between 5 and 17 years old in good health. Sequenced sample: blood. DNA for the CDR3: TGCGCCAGCAAAGGACAGGGGGCGACCGGGGAGCTGTTTTTT. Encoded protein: CASKGQGATGELFF.